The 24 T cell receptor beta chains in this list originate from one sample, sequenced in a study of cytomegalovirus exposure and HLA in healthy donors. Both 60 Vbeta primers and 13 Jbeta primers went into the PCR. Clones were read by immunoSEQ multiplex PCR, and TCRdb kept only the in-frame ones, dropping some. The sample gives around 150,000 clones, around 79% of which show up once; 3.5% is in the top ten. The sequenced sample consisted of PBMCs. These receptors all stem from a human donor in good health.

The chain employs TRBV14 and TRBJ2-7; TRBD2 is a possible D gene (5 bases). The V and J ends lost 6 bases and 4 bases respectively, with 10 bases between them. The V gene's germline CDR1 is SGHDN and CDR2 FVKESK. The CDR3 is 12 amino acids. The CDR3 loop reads CASSREWYEQYF. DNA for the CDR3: TGTGCCAGCAGTCGGGAATGGTACGAGCAGTACTTC. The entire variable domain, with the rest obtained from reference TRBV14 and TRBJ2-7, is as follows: EAGVTQFPSHSVIEKGQTVTLRCDPISGHDNLYWYRRVMGKEIKFLLHFVKESKQDESGMPNNRFLAERTGGTYSTLKVQPAELEDSGVYFCASSREWYEQYFGPGTRLTVT.

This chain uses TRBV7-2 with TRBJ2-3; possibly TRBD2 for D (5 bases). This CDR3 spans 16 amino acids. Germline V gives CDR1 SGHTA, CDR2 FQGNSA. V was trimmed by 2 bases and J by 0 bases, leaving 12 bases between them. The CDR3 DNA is TGTGCCAGCAGCTTATCCGCGGGCTTTAGCACAGATACGCAGTATTTT. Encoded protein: CASSLSAGFSTDTQYF.

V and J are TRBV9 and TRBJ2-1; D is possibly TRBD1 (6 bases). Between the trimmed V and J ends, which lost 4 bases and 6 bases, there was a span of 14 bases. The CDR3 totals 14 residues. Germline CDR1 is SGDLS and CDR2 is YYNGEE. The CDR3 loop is CASSKSRGINEQFF. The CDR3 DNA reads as TGTGCCAGCAGCAAATCCAGGGGAATCAATGAGCAGTTCTTC.

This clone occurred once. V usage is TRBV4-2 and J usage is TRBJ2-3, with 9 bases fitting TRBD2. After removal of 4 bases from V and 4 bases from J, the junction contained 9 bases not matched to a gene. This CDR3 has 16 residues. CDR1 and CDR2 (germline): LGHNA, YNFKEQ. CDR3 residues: CASSPRGTSLPDTQYF. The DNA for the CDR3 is TGTGCCAGCAGCCCCCGAGGGACTAGCCTTCCAGATACGCAGTATTTT.

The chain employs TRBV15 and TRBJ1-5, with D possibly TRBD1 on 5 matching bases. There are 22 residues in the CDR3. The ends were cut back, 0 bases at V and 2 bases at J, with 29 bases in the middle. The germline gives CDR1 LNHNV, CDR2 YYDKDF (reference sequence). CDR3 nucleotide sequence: TGTGCCACCAGCAGAGAGCCGTACTTTTTCGGTGCAGGGAACAAAGGCAATCAGCCCCAGCATTTT. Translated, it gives CATSREPYFFGAGNKGNQPQHF.

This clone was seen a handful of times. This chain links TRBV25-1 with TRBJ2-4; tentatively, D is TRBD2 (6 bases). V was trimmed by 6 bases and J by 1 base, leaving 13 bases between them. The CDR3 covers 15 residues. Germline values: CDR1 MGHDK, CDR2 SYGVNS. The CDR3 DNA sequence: TGTGCCAGCAGCCCAAAGAGCGGGGCCAAAAACATTCAGTACTTC. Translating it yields CASSPKSGAKNIQYF.

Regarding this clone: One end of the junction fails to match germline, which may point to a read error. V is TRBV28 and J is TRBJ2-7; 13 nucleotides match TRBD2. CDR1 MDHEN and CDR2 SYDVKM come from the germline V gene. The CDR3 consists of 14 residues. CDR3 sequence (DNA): TGTGCCAGCGGCCTCCCGGGACTAGCGGGACCCGACAACTTC. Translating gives CASGLPGLAGPDNF.

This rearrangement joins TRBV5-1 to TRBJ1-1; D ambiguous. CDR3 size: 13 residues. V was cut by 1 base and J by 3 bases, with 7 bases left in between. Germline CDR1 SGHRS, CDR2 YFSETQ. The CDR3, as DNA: TGCGCCAGCAGCTTGCGCAGGTACACTGAAGCTTTCTTT. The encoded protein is CASSLRRYTEAFF.

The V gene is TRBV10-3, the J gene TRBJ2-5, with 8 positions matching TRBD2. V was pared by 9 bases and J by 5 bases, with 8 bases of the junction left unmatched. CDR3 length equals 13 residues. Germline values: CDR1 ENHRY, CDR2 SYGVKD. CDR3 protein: CAIAQGLVETQYF. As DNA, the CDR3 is TGTGCCATTGCCCAGGGACTAGTCGAGACCCAGTACTTC.

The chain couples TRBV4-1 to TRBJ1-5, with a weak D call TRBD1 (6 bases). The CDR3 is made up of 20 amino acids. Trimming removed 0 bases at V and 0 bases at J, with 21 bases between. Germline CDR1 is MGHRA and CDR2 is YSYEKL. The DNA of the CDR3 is TGCGCCAGCAGCCAAGATGTAGGGGGGGGCCGGAGGTATAGCAATCAGCCCCAGCATTTT. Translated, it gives CASSQDVGGGRRYSNQPQHF.

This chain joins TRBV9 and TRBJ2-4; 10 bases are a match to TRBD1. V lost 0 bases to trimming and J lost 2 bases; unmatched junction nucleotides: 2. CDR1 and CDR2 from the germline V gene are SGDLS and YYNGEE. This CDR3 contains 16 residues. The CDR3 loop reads CASSVGDRGPKNIQYF. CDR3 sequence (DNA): TGTGCCAGCAGCGTAGGGGACAGGGGACCCAAAAACATTCAGTACTTC. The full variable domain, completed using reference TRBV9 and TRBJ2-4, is DSGVTQTPKHLITATGQRVTLRCSPRSGDLSVYWYQQSLDQGLQFLIQYYNGEERAKGNILERFSAQQFPDLHSELNLSSLELGDSALYFCASSVGDRGPKNIQYFGAGTRLSVL.

CDR3 residues: CASSSFFVDTQYF. The DNA of the CDR3 is TGCGCCAGCAGCTCCTTCTTTGTGGATACGCAGTATTTT. The genes are TRBV4-1 and TRBJ2-3, with D unresolved. Trimming took 5 bases from V and 6 from J, leaving 12 bases between them. The CDR3 consists of 13 residues. Germline CDR1 is MGHRA and CDR2 is YSYEKL.

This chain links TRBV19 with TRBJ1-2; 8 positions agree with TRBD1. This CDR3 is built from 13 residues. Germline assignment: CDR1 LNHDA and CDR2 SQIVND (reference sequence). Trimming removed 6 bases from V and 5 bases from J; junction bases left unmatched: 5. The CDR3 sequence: CASSNGTGYGYTF. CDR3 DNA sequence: TGTGCCAGTAGCAACGGGACAGGATATGGCTACACCTTC.

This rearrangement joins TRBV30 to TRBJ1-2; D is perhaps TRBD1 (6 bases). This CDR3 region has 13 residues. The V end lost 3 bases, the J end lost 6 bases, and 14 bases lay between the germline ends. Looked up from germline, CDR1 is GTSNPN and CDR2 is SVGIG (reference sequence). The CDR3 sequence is CAWSLTGADGYTF. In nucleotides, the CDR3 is TGTGCCTGGAGCCTGACAGGTGCAGATGGCTACACCTTC.

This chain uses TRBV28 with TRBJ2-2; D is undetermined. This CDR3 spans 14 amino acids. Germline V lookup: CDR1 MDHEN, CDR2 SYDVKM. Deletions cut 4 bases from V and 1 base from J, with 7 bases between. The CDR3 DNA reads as TGTGCCAGCAGTTCCCTACGGAACACCGGGGAGCTGTTTTTT. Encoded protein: CASSSLRNTGELFF.

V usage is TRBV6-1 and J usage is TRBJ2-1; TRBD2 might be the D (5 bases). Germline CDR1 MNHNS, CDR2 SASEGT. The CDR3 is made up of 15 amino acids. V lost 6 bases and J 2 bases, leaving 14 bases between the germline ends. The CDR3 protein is CASSVTGSTYNEQFF. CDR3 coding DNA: TGTGCCAGCAGCGTTACGGGATCTACCTACAATGAGCAGTTCTTC.

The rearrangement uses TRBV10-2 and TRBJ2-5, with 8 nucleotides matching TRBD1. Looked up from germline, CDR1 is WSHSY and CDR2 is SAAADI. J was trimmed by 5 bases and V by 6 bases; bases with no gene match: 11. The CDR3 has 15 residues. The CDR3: CASSLLTGAMETQYF. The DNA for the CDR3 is TGCGCCAGCAGCCTCCTGACAGGGGCGATGGAGACCCAGTACTTC.

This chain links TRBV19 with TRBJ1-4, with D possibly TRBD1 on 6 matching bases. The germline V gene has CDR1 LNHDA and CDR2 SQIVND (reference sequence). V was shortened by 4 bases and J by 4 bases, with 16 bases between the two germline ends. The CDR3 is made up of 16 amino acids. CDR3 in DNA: TGTGCCAGTAGTAGACCCTCCGGACAGATTAATGAAAAACTGTTTTTT. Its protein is CASSRPSGQINEKLFF.

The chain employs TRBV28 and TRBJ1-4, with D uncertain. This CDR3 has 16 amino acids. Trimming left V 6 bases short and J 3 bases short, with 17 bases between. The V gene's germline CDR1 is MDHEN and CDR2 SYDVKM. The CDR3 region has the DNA TGTGCCAGCAGCCCTACGGGGTCGGGAGCTAATGAAAAACTGTTTTTT. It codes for CASSPTGSGANEKLFF.

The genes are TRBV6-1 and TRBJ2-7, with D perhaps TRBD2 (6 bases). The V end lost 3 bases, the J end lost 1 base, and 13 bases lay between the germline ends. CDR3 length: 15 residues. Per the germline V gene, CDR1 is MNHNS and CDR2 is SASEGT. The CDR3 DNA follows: TGTGCCAGCAGTGAGCCCCGGGAGTCGTCCTACGAGCAGTACTTC. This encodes CASSEPRESSYEQYF.

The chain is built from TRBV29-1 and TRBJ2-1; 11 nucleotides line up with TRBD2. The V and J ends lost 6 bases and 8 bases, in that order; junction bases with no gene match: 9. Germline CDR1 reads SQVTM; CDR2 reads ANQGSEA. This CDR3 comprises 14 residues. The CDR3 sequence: CSVVAGGPFYEQFF. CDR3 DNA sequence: TGCAGCGTAGTAGCGGGGGGGCCGTTTTATGAGCAGTTCTTC.

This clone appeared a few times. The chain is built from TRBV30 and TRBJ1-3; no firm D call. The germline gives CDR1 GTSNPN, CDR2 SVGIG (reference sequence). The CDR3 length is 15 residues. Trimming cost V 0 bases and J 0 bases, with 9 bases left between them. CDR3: CAWSVQPNSGNTIYF. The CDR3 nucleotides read TGTGCCTGGAGTGTACAACCGAACTCTGGAAACACCATATATTTT. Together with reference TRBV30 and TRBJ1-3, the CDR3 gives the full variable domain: SQTIHQWPATLVQPVGSPLSLECTVEGTSNPNLYWYRQAAGRGLQLLFYSVGIGQISSEVPQNLSASRPQDRQFILSSKKLLLSDSGFYLCAWSVQPNSGNTIYFGEGSWLTVV.

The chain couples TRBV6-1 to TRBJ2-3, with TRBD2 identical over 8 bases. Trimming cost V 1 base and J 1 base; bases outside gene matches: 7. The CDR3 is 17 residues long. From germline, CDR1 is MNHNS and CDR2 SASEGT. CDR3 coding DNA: TGTGCCAGCAGTGAAGTTCGGGGGGGCGGGGGCACAGATACGCAGTATTTT. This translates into CASSEVRGGGGTDTQYF.

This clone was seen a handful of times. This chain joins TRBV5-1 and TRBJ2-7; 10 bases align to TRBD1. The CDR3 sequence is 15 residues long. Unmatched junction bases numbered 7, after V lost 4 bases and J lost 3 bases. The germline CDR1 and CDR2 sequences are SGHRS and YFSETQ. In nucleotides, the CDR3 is TGCGCCAGCAGCCTTGACAGGGGGCACATCTACGAGCAGTACTTC. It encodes CASSLDRGHIYEQYF. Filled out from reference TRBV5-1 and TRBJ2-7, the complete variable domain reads KAGVTQTPRYLIKTRGQQVTLSCSPISGHRSVSWYQQTPGQGLQFLFEYFSETQRNKGNFPGRFSGRQFSNSRSEMNVSTLELGDSALYLCASSLDRGHIYEQYFGPGTRLTVT.